The rows below give T cell receptor beta chains drawn from one sample of a study of human thymus T cells. The method was immunoSEQ multiplex PCR; TCRdb's version includes in-frame clones alone and lacks a portion of them. In the table there are 65,000 to 90,000 clones, 85% to 95% of which are singletons. The sequencing sample was made of thymus tissue. The receptors stem from a girl less than two years old with a congenital heart defect but otherwise immunologically healthy. CDR3s include the opening cysteine and the closing phenylalanine or tryptophan. Rows may omit the clone size; those that give it use once, few, many or a size class.

v_call	j_call	clone_size	cdr3_aa
TRBV28	TRBJ2-6	-	CASSFFLLAGGVFSGANVLTF
TRBV4-1	TRBJ1-1	-	CASSQGQLYTEAFF
TRBV25-1	TRBJ2-1	-	CASRNYNGTCGLDEQFF
TRBV29-1	TRBJ2-7	once	CSVKEPGREGYEQYF
TRBV12-2	TRBJ2-1	-	CASRWGSDEQFF
TRBV14	TRBJ2-2	-	CASSQVQGHLENTGELFF
TRBV28	TRBJ2-1	-	CASSLCCSTSGSLESGEQFF
TRBV6-5	TRBJ2-7	-	CASSSPGRGYYEQYF
TRBV15	TRBJ1-4	-	CATSRKPGGGEKLFF
TRBV5-8	TRBJ2-1	-	CASSETSGRARSYNEQFF
TRBV10-3	TRBJ1-5	-	CAILLGYNQPQHF
TRBV9	TRBJ2-6	-	CASSVGAIPISGANVLTF
TRBV5-5	TRBJ2-7	-	CASSLDRGAYEQYF
TRBV30	TRBJ1-2	-	CAWSENTPTGAYGYTF
TRBV6-5	TRBJ1-4	-	CASAPEEGREKLFF
TRBV7-6	TRBJ2-4	-	CASSLESREVAKNIQYF
TRBV7-2	TRBJ2-2	once	CASSSYGTSGTGELFF
TRBV9	TRBJ2-7	-	CASSSRLAGGLYEQYF
TRBV7-9	TRBJ2-3	-	CASSFTGTSRSTDTQYF
TRBV18	TRBJ2-3	-	CASSPRDTQYF
TRBV5-4	TRBJ2-7	-	CASSHERQETEQYF
TRBV7-2	TRBJ2-4	-	CASSLCPPPDKLAKNIQYF
TRBV27	TRBJ2-7	-	CASSPRDTYTYEQYF
TRBV4-2	TRBJ2-1	-	CASRRAGGPDNEQFF
TRBV18	TRBJ1-5	-	CASSPTGPRAGQPQHF
TRBV19	TRBJ2-2	-	CANSLDTFTNTGELFF
TRBV11-2	TRBJ2-3	-	CASSVRTSGNPDTQYF
TRBV19	TRBJ2-1	-	CARAPSQTPQGDNEQFF